The clone carrying this T cell receptor (beta chain) was seen only once. The sample belongs to a study of blood T cell repertoires in COVID-19. On the study more broadly: Samples came from the United States, Italy and Spain, spanning acute and convalescent COVID-19.

Germline assignment: CDR1 ENHRY and CDR2 SYGVKD. CDR3 length: 13 amino acids. V lost 2 bases and J 6 bases, leaving 10 bases between the germline ends. Original data processing: Amplified reference gene primers provided the basis for estimating nucleated cell counts. Method: immunoSEQ multiplex PCR; TCRdb's copy keeps in-frame clones and lacks some. V and J calls and clone size are given by that table; D and trimming were obtained from the DNA. The table lists around 190,000 clones, about 88% of them singletons. The receptor comes from a man aged 18 to 29 who had recovered from COVID-19. Sequenced material: peripheral blood. This chain links TRBV10-3 with TRBJ1-2, with D possibly being TRBD1 (6 bases). The CDR3 sequence: CAISEAGDDGYTF. The DNA of the CDR3 is TGTGCCATCAGTGAGGCAGGGGACGATGGCTACACCTTC.